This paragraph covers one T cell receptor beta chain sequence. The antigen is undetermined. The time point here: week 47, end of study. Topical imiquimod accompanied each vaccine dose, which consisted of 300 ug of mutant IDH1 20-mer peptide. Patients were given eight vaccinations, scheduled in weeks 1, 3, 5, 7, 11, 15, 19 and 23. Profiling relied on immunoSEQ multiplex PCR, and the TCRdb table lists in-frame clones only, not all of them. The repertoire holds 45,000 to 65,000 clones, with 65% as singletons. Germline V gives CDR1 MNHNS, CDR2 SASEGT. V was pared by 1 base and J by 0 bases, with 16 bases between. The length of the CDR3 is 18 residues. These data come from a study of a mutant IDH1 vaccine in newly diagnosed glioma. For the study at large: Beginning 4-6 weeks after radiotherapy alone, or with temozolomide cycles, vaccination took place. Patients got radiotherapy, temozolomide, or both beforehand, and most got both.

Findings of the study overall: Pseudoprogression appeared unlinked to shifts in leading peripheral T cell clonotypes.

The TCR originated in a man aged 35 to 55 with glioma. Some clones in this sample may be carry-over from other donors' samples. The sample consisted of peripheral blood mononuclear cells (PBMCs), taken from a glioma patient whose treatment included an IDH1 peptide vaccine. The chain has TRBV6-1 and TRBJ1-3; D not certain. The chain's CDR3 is CASSEEARGPGSGNTIYF. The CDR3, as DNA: TGTGCCAGCAGTGAAGAAGCGCGAGGCCCTGGCTCTGGAAACACCATATATTTT.